The present TCR beta chain was sequenced within a study of T cell responses to AZD1222 COVID-19 vaccine. CDR3 length equals 12 residues. Germline assignment: CDR1 SNHLY and CDR2 FYNNEI. General study findings and limits: The study reported that nearly half of spike-specific TCRs target unmutated variant regions.

Measured with immunoSEQ multiplex PCR; TCRdb has only the in-frame clones, and not every one. The data hold about 120,000 clones, with about 86% observed a single time. This clone occurred a few times. Its antigen remains unknown. The genes are TRBV2 and TRBJ1-2; 8 nucleotides match TRBD1. The receptor was derived from an adult in good health. Sequenced here: peripheral blood, sampled on day 0 of AZD1222 vaccination. The CDR3 here is CAALRTGQGYTF. The CDR3 bases are TGTGCTGCGCTTCGGACAGGGCAGGGCTACACCTTC.